These 31 T cell receptor beta chains were sequenced from one sample in a study of T cells in Graves' hyperthyroidism and ophthalmopathy. RNA transcripts were the template for amplifying TCR beta CDR3 regions. HTBI primers drove first-round RT-PCR of the TCR CDR3. MiXCR, applied by TCRdb to the multiplex PCR reads, yields one record per CDR3 protein. The sample lists about half a million distinct CDR3 sequences, about 20% seen once, with about 50% in the top ten. Input material: blood. The source of these receptors is a man in his forties with Graves' ophthalmopathy.

With regard to this clonotype: A clone one base away is much larger, so this may be a read error. The chain combines TRBV28 with TRBJ2-7; tentative D call: TRBD2 (6 bases). Germline V gene lookup returns CDR1 MDHEN and CDR2 SYDVKM. CDR3 length: 13 residues. V was shortened by 10 bases and J by 1 base, with 14 bases between the two germline ends. In DNA form, the CDR3 reads TGTGCCAACAATATAGCGGTTTCCTACGAGCAGTACTTC. Protein: CANNIAVSYEQYF. Using reference TRBV28 and TRBJ2-7 for the parts outside the CDR3, the full variable domain is DVKVTQSSRYLVKRTGEKVFLECVQDMDHENMFWYRQDPGLGLRLIYFSYDVKMKEKGDIPEGYSVSREKKERFSLILESASTNQTSMYLCANNIAVSYEQYFGPGTRLTVT.

This clonotype came up many times. The chain combines TRBV30 with TRBJ2-2; no reliable D call. Deletions cut 1 base from V and 7 bases from J, with 4 bases between. CDR1 and CDR2 from the germline V gene are GTSNPN and SVGIG (reference sequence). The CDR3 totals 11 residues. In DNA form, the CDR3 reads TGTGCCTGGAGTGGCGGCGGGGAGCTGTTTTTT. Translating gives CAWSGGGELFF.

This clonotype was picked up many times. V is TRBV2 and J is TRBJ2-1; either TRBD1 or TRBD2 may fit D (5 bases each). The CDR3 runs 15 residues. Trimming cost V 7 bases and J 0 bases, with 13 bases left between them. Germline V gives CDR1 SNHLY, CDR2 FYNNEI. The CDR3 DNA follows: TGTGCCAGCACCGAAATGGGGGTCTCCTACAATGAGCAGTTCTTC. It translates to CASTEMGVSYNEQFF.

This clonotype was observed a few times. The V gene is TRBV27, the J gene TRBJ1-1, with no clear D. Trimming took off 2 bases at V and 2 bases at J, with 15 bases between the two ends. There are 16 residues in the CDR3. Germline values: CDR1 MNHEY, CDR2 SMNVEV (reference sequence). This chain's CDR3 is CASSLAPGEGNTEAFF. The CDR3 bases are TGTGCCAGCAGTTTAGCCCCGGGTGAGGGCAACACTGAAGCTTTCTTT.

This clonotype was detected ten times or more. The rearrangement links TRBV11-3 to TRBJ2-1; TRBD1 aligns across 10 bases. CDR1 and CDR2 from the germline V gene are SGHNT and YENEEA. V shed 3 bases, J shed 7 bases, and the junction held 6 bases outside the gene matches. This CDR3 region has 15 residues. In nucleotides, the CDR3 is TGTGCCAGCAGCTTCCGACAGGGGGCGGGGAATGAGCAGTTCTTC. Its translation: CASSFRQGAGNEQFF.

There are a few counts of this clonotype. The chain has TRBV27 and TRBJ1-1; D unclear. Trimming shortened V by 6 bases and J by 4 bases, and 12 bases separated the two germline ends. The CDR3 totals 13 residues. Germline assignment: CDR1 MNHEY and CDR2 SMNVEV (reference sequence). The CDR3 DNA reads TGTGCCAGCAGAGTCGGGTTTGGCACTGAAGCTTTCTTT. This codes for CASRVGFGTEAFF.

The chain employs TRBV19 and TRBJ2-3; D ambiguous. CDR1 LNHDA and CDR2 SQIVND come from the germline V gene (reference sequence). The germline V and J ends were trimmed by 1 base and 2 bases, with 10 bases remaining between them. The CDR3 covers 15 residues. The CDR3 DNA reads as TGTGCCAGTAGTATAGGAAGCTTCGACACAGATACGCAGTATTTT. It encodes CASSIGSFDTDTQYF.

The chain combines TRBV19 with TRBJ2-1, with TRBD2 identical over 8 bases. From germline, CDR1 is LNHDA and CDR2 SQIVND (reference sequence). The V segment lost 6 bases and the J segment 8 bases; nucleotides outside the gene matches: 9. The CDR3 loop spans 14 amino acids. The chain's CDR3 is CASRSQRGNDEQFF. The DNA of the CDR3 is TGTGCCAGTAGAAGTCAGCGGGGGAACGATGAGCAGTTCTTC.

The chain employs TRBV20-1 and TRBJ1-5, with 9 bases matching TRBD1. Trimming removed 5 bases from V and 7 bases from J; junction bases left unmatched: 12. Looked up from germline, CDR1 is DFQATT and CDR2 is SNEGSKA (reference sequence). This CDR3 comprises 15 residues. The CDR3 nucleotides read TGCAGTGCTCATGCTACCGGGACAGGGTTACAGCCCCAGCATTTT. It yields the protein CSAHATGTGLQPQHF.

This clonotype was counted many times. This rearrangement joins TRBV11-2 to TRBJ2-7; 10 bases map to TRBD2. This CDR3 is 20 amino acids long. The germline V gene encodes CDR1 SGHAT and CDR2 FQNNGV. Trimming at V came to 4 bases and at J to 1 base, leaving 19 bases not matched to a gene. CDR3 DNA sequence: TGTGCCAGCAGCTCAGTGCGGACCGAGTCTAGCGGGGGACCATCCTACGAGCAGTACTTC. It translates to CASSSVRTESSGGPSYEQYF.

This rearrangement joins TRBV27 to TRBJ1-1; 7 positions match TRBD1. This CDR3 spans 15 amino acids. The J segment lost 0 bases and the V segment lost 3 bases, leaving 4 bases of the junction unmatched. Germline lookup yields CDR1 MNHEY and CDR2 SMNVEV (reference sequence). CDR3 nucleotides: TGTGCCAGCAGTTTTAAGGACAGGTTGAACACTGAAGCTTTCTTT. It yields the protein CASSFKDRLNTEAFF.

This clonotype was seen only once. The V and J genes are TRBV2 and TRBJ2-7, with 12 bases aligning to TRBD2. The CDR3 is 14 residues long. Germline CDR1 SNHLY, CDR2 FYNNEI. V lost 7 bases to trimming and J lost 5 bases; unmatched junction nucleotides: 6. CDR3 coding DNA: TGTGCCAGCAAACCTAGCGGGAGGGGTGACGAGCAGTACTTC. Translation gives CASKPSGRGDEQYF.

The J gene is TRBJ2-7, the V gene TRBV13; TRBD1 matches 7 bases. The germline V gene encodes CDR1 PRHDT and CDR2 FYEKMQ (reference sequence). Germline trimming cut 1 base from V and 3 bases from J; bases unmatched to any gene: 6. The length of the CDR3 is 15 residues. As DNA, the CDR3 is TGTGCCAGCAGCTTAGTGGGACAGAATTACTACGAGCAGTACTTC. This gives the protein CASSLVGQNYYEQYF.

The sample holds a few counts of this clonotype. The rearrangement links TRBV12-5 to TRBJ1-6; 12 bases fit TRBD1. Germline CDR1 reads LGHNT; CDR2 reads FRNRAP. The CDR3 contains 15 residues. The V gene end was trimmed by 5 bases and the J gene end by 10 bases; junction bases not matched to a gene: 6. CDR3 loop: CASGTGTGGKSPLHF. CDR3 DNA: TGTGCTAGTGGTACAGGGACAGGGGGCAAGTCACCCCTCCACTTT.

This clonotype occurred a few times. This chain uses TRBV5-1 with TRBJ2-7; TRBD2 might be the D (5 bases). The CDR3 loop spans 14 amino acids. Trimming stripped 0 bases from V and 3 bases from J, with 10 bases between. The germline V gene has CDR1 SGHRS and CDR2 YFSETQ. As DNA, the CDR3 is TGCGCCAGCAGCTTGGCGGGTAGCGTCTACGAGCAGTACTTC. Its protein product is CASSLAGSVYEQYF.

The V call is TRBV7-9, the J call TRBJ1-2; D not certain. The CDR3 loop spans 16 amino acids. Trimming took off 2 bases at V and 6 bases at J, with 19 bases between the two ends. Germline V gene data show CDR1 as SEHNR and CDR2 as FQNEAQ (reference sequence). The CDR3 DNA reads TGTGCCAGCAGCTTAAGTAACAGTTGGCAGGTCGATGGCTACACCTTC. Translated: CASSLSNSWQVDGYTF.

V usage is TRBV13 and J usage is TRBJ1-1; D uncertain. The CDR3 consists of 14 residues. With 4 bases removed from V and 4 bases from J, the gap between germline ends came to 13 bases. Germline CDR1 reads PRHDT; CDR2 reads FYEKMQ (reference sequence). CDR3 in DNA: TGTGCCAGCAGCTCCATATCGGAGAGCACTGAAGCTTTCTTT. Its translation: CASSSISESTEAFF.

The chain uses TRBV27 and TRBJ1-1, with 8 nucleotides matching TRBD1. CDR3 size: 14 residues. Trimming took 4 bases from V and 3 from J; bases not matched to a gene: 4. CDR1 is MNHEY and CDR2 is SMNVEV in the germline V gene (reference sequence). The CDR3 spells CASSYQGAHTEAFF. For the CDR3, the DNA is TGTGCCAGCAGTTATCAGGGGGCGCACACTGAAGCTTTCTTT.

This clonotype was counted ten times or more. J is TRBJ2-5 and V is TRBV2; TRBD2 matches 10 bases. V was pared by 5 bases and J by 1 base, with 7 bases of the junction left unmatched. The CDR3 length is 16 residues. Germline values: CDR1 SNHLY, CDR2 FYNNEI. CDR3 amino acids: CASSRGTSGTQETQYF. The CDR3 DNA sequence: TGTGCCAGCAGTAGAGGTACTAGCGGGACCCAAGAGACCCAGTACTTC. The full variable domain, rest sourced from reference TRBV2 and TRBJ2-5, is EPEVTQTPSHQVTQMGQEVILRCVPISNHLYFYWYRQILGQKVEFLVSFYNNEISEKSEIFDDQFSVERPDGSNFTLKIRSTKLEDSAMYFCASSRGTSGTQETQYFGPGTRLLVL.

This clonotype showed up many times. This rearrangement joins TRBV7-8 to TRBJ2-7, with D perhaps TRBD1 (6 bases). Germline values: CDR1 SGHVS, CDR2 FQNEAQ. CDR3 length: 18 amino acids. V was trimmed by 2 bases and J by 3 bases, leaving 23 bases between them. Written as DNA, the CDR3 is TGTGCCAGCAGCTTACGAACTCGGACAGCACAATACCACTACGAGCAGTACTTC. It yields the protein CASSLRTRTAQYHYEQYF.

Many counts were recorded for this clonotype. The chain uses TRBV30 and TRBJ2-1; D gene ambiguous. V lost 0 bases and J lost 10, with 10 bases in between. The CDR3 sequence is 12 residues long. Germline V gene sequence: CDR1 GTSNPN, CDR2 SVGIG (reference sequence). CDR3 sequence reads: CAWSVRAVEQFF. The DNA of the CDR3 is TGTGCCTGGAGTGTACGGGCGGTAGAGCAGTTCTTC. Variable domain in full (rest from reference TRBV30 and TRBJ2-1): SQTIHQWPATLVQPVGSPLSLECTVEGTSNPNLYWYRQAAGRGLQLLFYSVGIGQISSEVPQNLSASRPQDRQFILSSKKLLLSDSGFYLCAWSVRAVEQFFGPGTRLTVL.

This clonotype turned up a few times. V is TRBV4-1 and J is TRBJ2-7, with a weak D call TRBD2 (6 bases). The CDR3 totals 17 residues. Germline-derived CDR1 and CDR2 are MGHRA and YSYEKL. Trimming cost V 4 bases and J 2 bases, with 21 bases left between them. This CDR3 is CASSPHGASSGAYEQYF. The CDR3 DNA sequence: TGCGCCAGCAGCCCTCATGGGGCCAGTAGCGGAGCCTACGAGCAGTACTTC.

This clonotype came up a few times. The genes are TRBV5-4 and TRBJ2-1; the match to TRBD1 covers 9 bases. V trimming: 0 bases; J trimming: 8 bases; junction bases outside the gene matches: 3. Germline lookup yields CDR1 SGHNT and CDR2 YYREEE (reference sequence). The CDR3 loop spans 14 amino acids. In DNA, the CDR3 is TGTGCCAGCAGCTTGGGGGACAGGGTCCATGAGCAGTTCTTC. Protein product: CASSLGDRVHEQFF. The full variable domain, rest sourced from reference TRBV5-4 and TRBJ2-1, is ETGVTQSPTHLIKTRGQQVTLRCSSQSGHNTVSWYQQALGQGPQFIFQYYREEENGRGNFPPRFSGLQFPNYSSELNVNALELDDSALYLCASSLGDRVHEQFFGPGTRLTVL.

The genes are TRBV4-1 and TRBJ1-3, with unresolved D. CDR3 length: 16 residues. The germline V gene has CDR1 MGHRA and CDR2 YSYEKL. Trimming cost V 1 base and J 0 bases, with 10 bases left between them. The CDR3 bases are TGCGCCAGCAGCCAAGTTGATAGGAGCTCTGGAAACACCATATATTTT. As protein: CASSQVDRSSGNTIYF.

In the case of this clonotype: A single base separates this from a much larger clone, so it may be a read error. In DNA, the CDR3 is TGTGTCAGCAGCCCCCAAGGGGTATTCTATGGCTACACCTTC. Protein sequence: CVSSPQGVFYGYTF. The chain combines TRBV3-1 with TRBJ1-2, with a weak D call TRBD1 (5 bases). The CDR3 length is 14 residues. In germline, CDR1 is LGHDT, CDR2 YNNKEL (reference sequence).

This clonotype has more than one count but fewer than ten. The chain recombines TRBV6-2 or TRBV6-3 with TRBJ1-1; no firm D call. This CDR3 has 15 residues. The V end was cut by 5 bases, the J end by 3 bases, with 16 bases between. Germline V lookup: CDR1 MNHEY, CDR2 SVGEGT. The chain's CDR3 is CASSPFTVGHTEAFF. DNA of the CDR3: TGTGCCAGCAGTCCCTTCACGGTGGGTCACACTGAAGCTTTCTTT.

In its sample, this clonotype was seen many times. J is TRBJ1-1 and V is TRBV2; 12 bases map to TRBD1. Germline V CDR1 and CDR2: SNHLY, FYNNEI. The CDR3 loop spans 14 amino acids. The ends lost 7 bases at V and 5 bases at J; junction bases unmatched: 5. The CDR3 here is CASNRDRGRTEAFF. The CDR3 DNA is TGTGCCAGCAATCGGGACAGGGGGCGTACTGAAGCTTTCTTT. Filled out from reference TRBV2 and TRBJ1-1, the complete variable domain reads EPEVTQTPSHQVTQMGQEVILRCVPISNHLYFYWYRQILGQKVEFLVSFYNNEISEKSEIFDDQFSVERPDGSNFTLKIRSTKLEDSAMYFCASNRDRGRTEAFFGQGTRLTVV.

This chain links TRBV5-1 with TRBJ2-7; no clear D. V dropped 0 bases and J dropped 4 bases, with 14 bases sitting between them. This CDR3 comprises 15 residues. Looked up from germline, CDR1 is SGHRS and CDR2 is YFSETQ. The CDR3 protein is CASSLGFRAAYEQYF. CDR3 bases: TGCGCCAGCAGCTTGGGATTCCGGGCAGCGTACGAGCAGTACTTC.

The table lists this clonotype with many counts. The J gene is TRBJ2-3, the V gene TRBV5-1; no reliable D call. Germline V lookup: CDR1 SGHRS, CDR2 YFSETQ. The CDR3 has 14 amino acids. The V and J ends lost 0 bases and 2 bases respectively, with 7 bases between them. The CDR3: CASSLDSATDTQYF. The CDR3 DNA is TGCGCCAGCAGCTTGGACTCTGCCACAGATACGCAGTATTTT.

Only one count was recorded for this clonotype. The junction departs from germline at one end; a sequencing error may be responsible. The chain couples TRBV27 to TRBJ1-1; tentative D call: TRBD1 (5 bases). The germline V gene has CDR1 MNHEY and CDR2 SMNVEV (reference sequence). The CDR3 spans 15 residues. CDR3 nucleotide sequence: TGTGCCAGCAGTTTATGGGGGAATTTGAATACTGAAGCTTTCTTT. It is translated as CASSLWGNLNTEAFF.

There are a few counts of this clonotype. The chain carries TRBV6-1 and TRBJ2-1; TRBD2 matches at 8 bases. Trimming removed 6 bases from V and 5 bases from J; junction bases left unmatched: 9. The germline CDR1 and CDR2 sequences are MNHNS and SASEGT. The length of the CDR3 is 15 residues. DNA for the CDR3: TGTGCCAGCAGGGGACTAGGTGGGGGGCACAATGAGCAGTTCTTC. Translating it yields CASRGLGGGHNEQFF.